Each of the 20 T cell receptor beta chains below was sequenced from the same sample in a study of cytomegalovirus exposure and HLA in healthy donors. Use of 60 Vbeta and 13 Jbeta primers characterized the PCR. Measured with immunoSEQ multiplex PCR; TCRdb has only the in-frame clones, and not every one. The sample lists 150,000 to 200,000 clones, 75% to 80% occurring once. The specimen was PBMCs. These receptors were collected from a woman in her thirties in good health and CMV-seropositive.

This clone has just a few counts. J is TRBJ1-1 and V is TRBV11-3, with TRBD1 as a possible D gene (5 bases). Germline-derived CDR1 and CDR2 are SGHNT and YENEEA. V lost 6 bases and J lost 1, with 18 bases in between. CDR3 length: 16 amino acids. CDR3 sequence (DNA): TGTGCCAGCAGTAATCAGACGGGCAGGGCGAACACTGAAGCTTTCTTT. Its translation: CASSNQTGRANTEAFF.

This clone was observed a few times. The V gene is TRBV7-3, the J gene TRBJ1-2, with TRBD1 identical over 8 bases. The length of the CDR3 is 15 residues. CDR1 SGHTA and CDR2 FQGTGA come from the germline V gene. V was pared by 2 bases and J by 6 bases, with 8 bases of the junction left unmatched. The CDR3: CASSLLQGGMDGYTF. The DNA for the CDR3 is TGTGCCAGCAGCTTACTACAGGGGGGAATGGATGGCTACACCTTC.

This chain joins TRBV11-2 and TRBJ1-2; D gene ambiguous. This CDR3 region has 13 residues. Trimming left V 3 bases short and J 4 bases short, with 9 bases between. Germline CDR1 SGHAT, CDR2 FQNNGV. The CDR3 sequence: CASSLPGSYGYTF. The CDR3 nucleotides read TGTGCCAGCAGCTTGCCGGGGAGCTATGGCTACACCTTC.

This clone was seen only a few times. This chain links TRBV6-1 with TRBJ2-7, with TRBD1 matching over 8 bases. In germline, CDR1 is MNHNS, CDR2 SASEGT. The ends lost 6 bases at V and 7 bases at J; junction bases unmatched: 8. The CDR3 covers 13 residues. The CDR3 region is CASRNAGGEEQYF. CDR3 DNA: TGTGCCAGCAGGAACGCAGGGGGCGAAGAGCAGTACTTC.

The CDR3 DNA reads TGTGCCAGCAGCACGAGACAGGGAAACACCATATATTTT. Amino acids: CASSTRQGNTIYF. The V and J genes are TRBV7-6 and TRBJ1-3, with D perhaps TRBD1 (5 bases). CDR3 size: 13 residues. V was pared by 5 bases and J by 4 bases, with 9 bases between. Germline CDR1 is SGHVS and CDR2 is FNYEAQ.

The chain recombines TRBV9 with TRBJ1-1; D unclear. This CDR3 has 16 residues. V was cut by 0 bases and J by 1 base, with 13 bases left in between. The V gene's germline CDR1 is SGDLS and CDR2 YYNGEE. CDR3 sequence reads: CASSVGRVLRNTEAFF. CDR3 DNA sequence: TGTGCCAGCAGCGTAGGACGGGTGCTACGGAACACTGAAGCTTTCTTT.

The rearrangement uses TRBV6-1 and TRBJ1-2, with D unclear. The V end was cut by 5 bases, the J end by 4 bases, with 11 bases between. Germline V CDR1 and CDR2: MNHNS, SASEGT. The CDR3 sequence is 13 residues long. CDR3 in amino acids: CASSLDGIYGYTF. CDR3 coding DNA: TGTGCCAGCAGTCTAGACGGGATCTATGGCTACACCTTC.

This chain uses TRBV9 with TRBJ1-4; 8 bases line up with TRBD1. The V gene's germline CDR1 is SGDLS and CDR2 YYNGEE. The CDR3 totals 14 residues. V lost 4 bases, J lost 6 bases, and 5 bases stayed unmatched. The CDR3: CASSPSRGHEKLFF. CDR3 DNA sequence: TGTGCCAGCAGCCCTAGCAGGGGGCATGAAAAACTGTTTTTT.

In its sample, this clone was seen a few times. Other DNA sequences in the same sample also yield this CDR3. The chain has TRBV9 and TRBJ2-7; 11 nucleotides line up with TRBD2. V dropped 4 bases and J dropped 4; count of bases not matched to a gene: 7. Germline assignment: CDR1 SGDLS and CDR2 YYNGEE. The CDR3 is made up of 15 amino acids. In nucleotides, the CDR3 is TGTGCCAGCAGCTCCAGACTAGCGGGAATTTACGAGCAGTACTTC. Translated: CASSSRLAGIYEQYF.

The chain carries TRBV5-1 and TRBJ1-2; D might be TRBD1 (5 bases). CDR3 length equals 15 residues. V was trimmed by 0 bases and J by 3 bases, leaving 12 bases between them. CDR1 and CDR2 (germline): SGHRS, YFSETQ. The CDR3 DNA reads TGCGCCAGCAGCTTGGTGATGGGGCAGGACTATGGCTACACCTTC. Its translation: CASSLVMGQDYGYTF.

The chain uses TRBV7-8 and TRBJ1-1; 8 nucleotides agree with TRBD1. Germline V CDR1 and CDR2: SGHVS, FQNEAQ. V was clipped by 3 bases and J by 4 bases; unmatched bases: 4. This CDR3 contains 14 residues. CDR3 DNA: TGTGCCAGCAGCTTTGGACAGGGCGCCACTGAAGCTTTCTTT. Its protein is CASSFGQGATEAFF.

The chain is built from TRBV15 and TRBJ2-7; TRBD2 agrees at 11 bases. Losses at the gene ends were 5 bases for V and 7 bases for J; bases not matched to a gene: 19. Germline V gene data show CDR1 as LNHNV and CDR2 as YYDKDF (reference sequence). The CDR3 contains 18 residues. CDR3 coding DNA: TGTGCCACCAGCTACTTACGCCAACAGACTAGCGGGGCGAGGGAGCAGTACTTC. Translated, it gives CATSYLRQQTSGAREQYF.

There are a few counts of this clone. The CDR3 nucleotides read TGCGCCAGCAGCCAAGATCGGACAGATTATAGCAATCAGCCCCAGCATTTT. This codes for CASSQDRTDYSNQPQHF. The chain recombines TRBV4-3 with TRBJ1-5; perhaps TRBD1 as D (6 bases). The CDR3 runs 17 residues. With 0 bases removed from V and 0 bases from J, the gap between germline ends came to 12 bases. Germline V gene lookup returns CDR1 LGHNA and CDR2 YSLEER.

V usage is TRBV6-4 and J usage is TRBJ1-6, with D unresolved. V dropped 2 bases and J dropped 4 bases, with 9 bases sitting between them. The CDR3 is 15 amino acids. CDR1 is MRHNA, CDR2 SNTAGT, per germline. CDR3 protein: CASSDPNKYNSPLHF. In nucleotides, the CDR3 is TGTGCCAGCAGTGACCCCAACAAGTATAATTCACCCCTCCACTTT.

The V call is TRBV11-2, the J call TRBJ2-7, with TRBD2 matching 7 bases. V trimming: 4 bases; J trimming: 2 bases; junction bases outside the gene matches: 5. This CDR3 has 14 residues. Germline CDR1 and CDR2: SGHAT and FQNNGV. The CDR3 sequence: CASSYRGVTYEQYF. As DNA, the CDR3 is TGTGCCAGCAGCTACCGGGGGGTGACCTACGAGCAGTACTTC.

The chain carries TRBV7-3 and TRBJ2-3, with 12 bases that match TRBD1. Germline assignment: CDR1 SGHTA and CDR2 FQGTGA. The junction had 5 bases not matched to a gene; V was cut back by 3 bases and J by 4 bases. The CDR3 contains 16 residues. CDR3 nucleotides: TGTGCCAGCAGCTTGACCGGGACAGGGGGCGCAGATACGCAGTATTTT. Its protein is CASSLTGTGGADTQYF.

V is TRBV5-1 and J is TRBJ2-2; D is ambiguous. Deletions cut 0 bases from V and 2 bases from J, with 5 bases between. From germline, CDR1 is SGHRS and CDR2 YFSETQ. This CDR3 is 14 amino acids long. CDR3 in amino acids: CASSLGHNTGELFF. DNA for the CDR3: TGCGCCAGCAGCTTGGGACACAACACCGGGGAGCTGTTTTTT. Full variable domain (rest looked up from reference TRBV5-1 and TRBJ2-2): KAGVTQTPRYLIKTRGQQVTLSCSPISGHRSVSWYQQTPGQGLQFLFEYFSETQRNKGNFPGRFSGRQFSNSRSEMNVSTLELGDSALYLCASSLGHNTGELFFGEGSRLTVL.

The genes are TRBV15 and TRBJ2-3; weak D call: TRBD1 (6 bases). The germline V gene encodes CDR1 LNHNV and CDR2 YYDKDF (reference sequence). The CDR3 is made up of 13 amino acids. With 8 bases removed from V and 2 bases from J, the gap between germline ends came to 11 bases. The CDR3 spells CATRTANTDTQYF. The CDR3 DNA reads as TGTGCCACCCGGACAGCAAACACAGATACGCAGTATTTT.

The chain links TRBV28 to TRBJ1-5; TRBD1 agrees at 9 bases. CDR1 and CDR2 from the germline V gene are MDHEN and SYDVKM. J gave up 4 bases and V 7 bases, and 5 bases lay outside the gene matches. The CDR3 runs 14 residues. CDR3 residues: CASIKDRGNQPQHF. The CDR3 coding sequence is TGTGCCAGCATCAAAGACAGGGGGAATCAGCCCCAGCATTTT.

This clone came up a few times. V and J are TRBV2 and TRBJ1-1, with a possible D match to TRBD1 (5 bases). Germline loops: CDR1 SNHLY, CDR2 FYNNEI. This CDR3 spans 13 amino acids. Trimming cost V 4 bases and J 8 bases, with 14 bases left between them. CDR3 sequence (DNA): TGTGCCAGCAGTGGATTGAGGGGACTCGAAGCTTTCTTT. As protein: CASSGLRGLEAFF.